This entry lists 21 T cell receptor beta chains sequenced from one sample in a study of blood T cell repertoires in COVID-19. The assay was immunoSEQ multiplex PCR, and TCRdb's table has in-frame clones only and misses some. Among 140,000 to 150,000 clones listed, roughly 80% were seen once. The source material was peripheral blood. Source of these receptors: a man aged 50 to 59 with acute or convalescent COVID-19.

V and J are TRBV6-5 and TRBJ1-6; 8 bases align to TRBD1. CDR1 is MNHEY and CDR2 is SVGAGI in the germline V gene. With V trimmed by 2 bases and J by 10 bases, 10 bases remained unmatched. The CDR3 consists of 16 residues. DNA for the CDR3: TGTGCCAGCAGTTACCGACTTGGACAGGGTGCCTCACCCCTCCACTTT. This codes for CASSYRLGQGASPLHF.

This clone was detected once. Here the CDR3 reads CASSSPGQGASGELFF. The CDR3 DNA reads as TGTGCCAGCAGTTCACCGGGACAGGGGGCCTCCGGGGAGCTGTTTTTT. The V and J genes are TRBV6-5 and TRBJ2-2; 12 bases align to TRBD1. In germline, CDR1 is MNHEY, CDR2 SVGAGI. Unmatched junction bases numbered 6, after V lost 4 bases and J lost 6 bases. CDR3 length: 16 residues.

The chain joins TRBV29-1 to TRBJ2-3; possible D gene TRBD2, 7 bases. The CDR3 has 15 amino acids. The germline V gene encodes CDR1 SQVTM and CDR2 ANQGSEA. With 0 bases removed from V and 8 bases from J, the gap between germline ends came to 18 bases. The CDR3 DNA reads TGCAGCGTTGAAGAATCGGGGGGCTTCCGTCCTACGCAGTATTTT. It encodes CSVEESGGFRPTQYF.

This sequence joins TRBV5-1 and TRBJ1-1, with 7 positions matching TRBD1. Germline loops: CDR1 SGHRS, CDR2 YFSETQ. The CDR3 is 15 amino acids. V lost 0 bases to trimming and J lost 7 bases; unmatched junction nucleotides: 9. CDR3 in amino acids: CASSLETGQGGEAFF. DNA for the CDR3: TGCGCCAGCAGCTTGGAAACAGGGCAGGGGGGTGAAGCTTTCTTT.

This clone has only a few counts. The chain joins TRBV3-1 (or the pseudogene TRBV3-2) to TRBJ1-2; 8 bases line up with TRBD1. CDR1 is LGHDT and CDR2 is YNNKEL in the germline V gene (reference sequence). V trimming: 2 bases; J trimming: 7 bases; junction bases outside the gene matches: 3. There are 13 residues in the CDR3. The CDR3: CASSQHDRGGYTF. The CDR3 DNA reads TGTGCCAGCAGCCAACATGACAGGGGTGGCTACACCTTC.

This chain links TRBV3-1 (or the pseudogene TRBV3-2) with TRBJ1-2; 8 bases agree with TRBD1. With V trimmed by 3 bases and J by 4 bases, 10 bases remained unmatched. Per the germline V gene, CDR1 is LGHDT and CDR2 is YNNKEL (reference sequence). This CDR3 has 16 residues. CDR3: CASSQRGTGLSYGYTF. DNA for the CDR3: TGTGCCAGCAGCCAGAGAGGGACAGGCCTTAGCTATGGCTACACCTTC.

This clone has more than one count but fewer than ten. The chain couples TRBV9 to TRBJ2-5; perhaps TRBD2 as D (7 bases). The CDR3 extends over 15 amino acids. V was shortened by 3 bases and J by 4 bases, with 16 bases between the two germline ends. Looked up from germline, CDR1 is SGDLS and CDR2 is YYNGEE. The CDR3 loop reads CASSAEQRGGETQYF. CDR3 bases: TGTGCCAGCAGCGCAGAGCAGAGGGGGGGAGAGACCCAGTACTTC.

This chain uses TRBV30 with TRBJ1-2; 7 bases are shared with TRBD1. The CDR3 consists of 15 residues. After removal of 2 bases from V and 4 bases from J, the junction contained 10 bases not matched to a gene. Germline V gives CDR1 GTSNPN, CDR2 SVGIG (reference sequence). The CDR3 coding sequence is TGTGCCTGGAGTCGGGCCGGGACAGCCCTCTATGGCTACACCTTC. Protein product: CAWSRAGTALYGYTF. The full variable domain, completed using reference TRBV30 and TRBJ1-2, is SQTIHQWPATLVQPVGSPLSLECTVEGTSNPNLYWYRQAAGRGLQLLFYSVGIGQISSEVPQNLSASRPQDRQFILSSKKLLLSDSGFYLCAWSRAGTALYGYTFGSGTRLTVV.

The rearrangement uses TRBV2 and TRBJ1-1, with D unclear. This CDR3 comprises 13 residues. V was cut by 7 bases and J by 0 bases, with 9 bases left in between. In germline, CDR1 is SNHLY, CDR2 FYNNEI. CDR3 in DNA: TGTGCCAGCATGGGAGACATGAACACTGAAGCTTTCTTT. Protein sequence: CASMGDMNTEAFF.

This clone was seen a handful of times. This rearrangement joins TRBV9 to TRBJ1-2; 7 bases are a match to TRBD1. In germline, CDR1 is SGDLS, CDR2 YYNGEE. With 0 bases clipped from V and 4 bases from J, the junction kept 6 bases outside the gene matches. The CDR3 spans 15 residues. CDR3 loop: CASSVGKGAVYGYTF. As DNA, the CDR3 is TGTGCCAGCAGCGTAGGAAAGGGGGCGGTCTATGGCTACACCTTC.

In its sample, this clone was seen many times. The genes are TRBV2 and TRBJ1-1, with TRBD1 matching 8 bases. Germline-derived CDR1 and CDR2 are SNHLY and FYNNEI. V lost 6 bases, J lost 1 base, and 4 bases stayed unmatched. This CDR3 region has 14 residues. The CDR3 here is CASSRTGKNTEAFF. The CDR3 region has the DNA TGTGCCAGCAGCCGGACAGGGAAGAACACTGAAGCTTTCTTT.

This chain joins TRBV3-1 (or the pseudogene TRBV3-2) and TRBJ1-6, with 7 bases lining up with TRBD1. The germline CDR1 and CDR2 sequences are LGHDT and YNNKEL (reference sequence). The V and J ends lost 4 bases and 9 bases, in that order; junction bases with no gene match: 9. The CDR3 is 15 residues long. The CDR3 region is CASSRDGGGTSPLHF. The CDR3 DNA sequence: TGTGCCAGCAGCCGGGATGGAGGGGGCACTTCACCCCTCCACTTT.

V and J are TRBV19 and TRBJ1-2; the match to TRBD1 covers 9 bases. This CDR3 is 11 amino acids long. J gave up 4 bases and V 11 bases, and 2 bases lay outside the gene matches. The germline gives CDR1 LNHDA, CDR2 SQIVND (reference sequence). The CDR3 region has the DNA TGTGCCGGACAGGGGCGCTATGGCTACACCTTC. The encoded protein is CAGQGRYGYTF. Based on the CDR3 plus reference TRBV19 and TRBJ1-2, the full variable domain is DGGITQSPKYLFRKEGQNVTLSCEQNLNHDAMYWYRQDPGQGLRLIYYSQIVNDFQKGDIAEGYSVSREKKESFPLTVTSAQKNPTAFYLCAGQGRYGYTFGSGTRLTVV.

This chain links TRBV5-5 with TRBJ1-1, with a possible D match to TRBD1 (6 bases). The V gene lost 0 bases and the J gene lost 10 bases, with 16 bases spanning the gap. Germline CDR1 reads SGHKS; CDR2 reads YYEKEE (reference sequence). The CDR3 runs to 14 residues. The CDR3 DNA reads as TGTGCCAGCAGCTTGGAGGGCAGGGGCAAAGGAGCTTTCTTT. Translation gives CASSLEGRGKGAFF.

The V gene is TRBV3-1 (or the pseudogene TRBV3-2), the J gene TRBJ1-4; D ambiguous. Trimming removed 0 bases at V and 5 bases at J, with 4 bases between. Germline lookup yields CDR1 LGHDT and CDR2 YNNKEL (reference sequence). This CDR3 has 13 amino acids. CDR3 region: CASSQEHNEKLFF. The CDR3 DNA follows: TGTGCCAGCAGCCAAGAACACAATGAAAAACTGTTTTTT.

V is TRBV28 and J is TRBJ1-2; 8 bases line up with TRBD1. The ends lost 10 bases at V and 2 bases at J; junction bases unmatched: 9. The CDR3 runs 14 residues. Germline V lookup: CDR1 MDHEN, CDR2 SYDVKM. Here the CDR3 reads CAIHGTGSNYGYTF. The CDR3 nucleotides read TGTGCCATTCATGGGACAGGCAGCAACTATGGCTACACCTTC.

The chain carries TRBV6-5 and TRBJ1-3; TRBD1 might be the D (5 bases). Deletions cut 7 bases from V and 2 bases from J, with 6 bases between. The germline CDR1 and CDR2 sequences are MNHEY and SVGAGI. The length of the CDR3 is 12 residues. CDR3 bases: TGTGCCAGCACGACAGCTGGAAACACCATATATTTT. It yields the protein CASTTAGNTIYF.

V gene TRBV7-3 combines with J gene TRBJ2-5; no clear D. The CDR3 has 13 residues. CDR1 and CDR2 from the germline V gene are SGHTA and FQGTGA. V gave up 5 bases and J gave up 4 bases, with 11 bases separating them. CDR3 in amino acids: CASSPMPGETQYF. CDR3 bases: TGTGCCAGCAGCCCGATGCCGGGAGAGACCCAGTACTTC.

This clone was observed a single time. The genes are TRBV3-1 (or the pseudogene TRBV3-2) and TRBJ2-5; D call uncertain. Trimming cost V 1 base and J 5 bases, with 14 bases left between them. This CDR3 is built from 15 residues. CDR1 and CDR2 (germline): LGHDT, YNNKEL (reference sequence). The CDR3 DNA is TGTGCCAGCAGCCAAGGGTTTAGCACCTATGAGACCCAGTACTTC. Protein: CASSQGFSTYETQYF.

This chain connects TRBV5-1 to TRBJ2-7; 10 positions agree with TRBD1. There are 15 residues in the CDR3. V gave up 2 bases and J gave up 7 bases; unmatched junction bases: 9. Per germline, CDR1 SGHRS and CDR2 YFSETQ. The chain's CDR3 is CASSLTGTGDREQYF. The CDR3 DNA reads TGCGCCAGCAGCTTAACCGGGACAGGGGATCGAGAGCAGTACTTC.

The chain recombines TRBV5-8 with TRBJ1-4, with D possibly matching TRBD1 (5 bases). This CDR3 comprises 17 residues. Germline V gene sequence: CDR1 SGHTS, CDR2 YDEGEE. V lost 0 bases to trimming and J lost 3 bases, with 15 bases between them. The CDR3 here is CASSLVTPGLANEKLFF. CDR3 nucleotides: TGTGCCAGCAGCTTGGTTACCCCAGGGTTGGCTAATGAAAAACTGTTTTTT.